Listed below are T cell receptor beta chains from one sample, sequenced in a study of shared clonotypes between healthy human individuals. The protocol was immunoSEQ multiplex PCR, while the TCRdb copy is restricted to in-frame clones and leaves out a portion. The sample lists more than 850,000 clones, around 78% seen once, with about 0.52% in the top ten. Sequencing input: memory CD4+ T cells from PBMCs. All receptors derive from a man aged 18 to 29 in good health. Some clones in this sample may be carry-over from other donors' samples. Each CDR3 is given without its conserved first and last residue. Fields, in order: V gene, D gene, clone size, CDR3 protein. The D gene is left open where the match is weak. Some rows have no size entry. The others give once, few or many, or a class for an expanded clone.

V: TRBV5-4
D: TRBD2
size: NA
CDR3: ASGRDFSYEQY

V: TRBV6-5
D: NA
size: NA
CDR3: ASRPPVGGEQF

V: TRBV14
D: TRBD1
size: NA
CDR3: ASSHRGVAF

V: TRBV29-1
D: NA
size: NA
CDR3: SVESGFYGYT

V: TRBV6-5
D: NA
size: NA
CDR3: ASSYSRDGAQF

V: TRBV7-2
D: NA
size: NA
CDR3: ASSLGTAVNEQF

V: TRBV23-1
D: NA
size: NA
CDR3: ASSHRKPSGSYFQETQY

V: TRBV7-8
D: TRBD2
size: few
CDR3: ASSKAGGSGWQETQY

V: TRBV6-1
D: TRBD2
size: NA
CDR3: ASTRTSGSSYEQY

V: TRBV6-1
D: TRBD1
size: NA
CDR3: ATSQGPVWKAF

V: TRBV27
D: NA
size: NA
CDR3: ASSPLASDTQY

V: TRBV6-1
D: TRBD1
size: NA
CDR3: ASSRQGVDTEAF

V: TRBV9
D: TRBD2
size: NA
CDR3: ASSGLAGVGLKTQY

V: TRBV30
D: NA
size: NA
CDR3: AWCGVNEQF

V: TRBV4-1
D: NA
size: NA
CDR3: ASSQGPPIFSNQPQH

V: TRBV2
D: NA
size: NA
CDR3: ASSVAVNYGYT

V: TRBV28
D: NA
size: NA
CDR3: ASSFEQGWNTIY

V: TRBV7-9
D: NA
size: NA
CDR3: ASSLGGSVAGNTIY